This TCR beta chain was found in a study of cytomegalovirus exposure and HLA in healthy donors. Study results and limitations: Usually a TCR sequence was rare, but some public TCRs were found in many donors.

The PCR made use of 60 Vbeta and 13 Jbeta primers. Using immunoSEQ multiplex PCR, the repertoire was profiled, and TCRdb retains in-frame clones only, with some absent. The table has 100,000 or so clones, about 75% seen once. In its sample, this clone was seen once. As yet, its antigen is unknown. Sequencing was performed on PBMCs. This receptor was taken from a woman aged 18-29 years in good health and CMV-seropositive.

Here the CDR3 DNA reads TGTGCCAGCAGCAGACAGGGAGATCAGCCCCAGCATTTT. This gives the protein CASSRQGDQPQHF. This chain joins TRBV13 and TRBJ1-5, with 7 bases lining up with TRBD1. V lost 5 bases to trimming and J lost 5 bases; unmatched junction nucleotides: 3. The CDR3 extends over 13 amino acids. Germline V gene lookup returns CDR1 PRHDT and CDR2 FYEKMQ (reference sequence).